This T cell receptor beta chain was sequenced for a study of T cells in tuberculosis. Study in general: IGRA-negative adolescents, IGRA-positive adolescents with latent tuberculosis and adults with active tuberculosis formed this South African cohort. General observations from the study: Active tuberculosis alpha repertoires lay closer to GMM-specific TCRs than controls'. Active tuberculosis patients had shorter CDR3-alpha; the beta difference was nonsignificant. A GMM-specific repertoire classifier reached roughly 90% accuracy, AUROC 0.85 to 0.95.

Method: immunoSEQ multiplex PCR; TCRdb's copy keeps in-frame clones and lacks some. The sample consists of about 34,000 clones, about 89% of them appearing once. Concerning this clone itself: Antigen unknown.

Trimming at V came to 6 bases and at J to 12 bases, leaving 8 bases not matched to a gene. Germline CDR1 and CDR2: MNHEY and SMNVEV (reference sequence). CDR3 length: 14 residues. This rearrangement joins TRBV27 to TRBJ2-1; 13 bases align to TRBD2. The source of this sequence is a donor between 5 and 29 years old with latent tuberculosis or without tuberculosis infection. Specimen: PBMCs. This chain's CDR3 is CASRNILAGGTQFF. CDR3 DNA sequence: TGTGCCAGCAGAAACATACTAGCGGGGGGGACGCAGTTCTTC.